Below are 8 T cell receptor beta chains sequenced from a single sample in a study of blood T cell repertoires in COVID-19. The data were produced by immunoSEQ multiplex PCR, yet TCRdb's version contains in-frame clones alone and is incomplete. The top ten hold 4.3% of the sample, which has hundreds of thousands of clones, around 82% seen once. Sequencing used PBMCs or T cells enriched from blood (not recorded which). These TCRs come from a man aged 25 to 45 with acute COVID-19.

In its sample, this clone was seen once. The chain carries TRBV3-1 (or the pseudogene TRBV3-2) and TRBJ1-4; D is undetermined. Trimming left V 0 bases short and J 1 base short, with 12 bases between. CDR1 is LGHDT, CDR2 YNNKEL, per germline (reference sequence). The CDR3 is 17 residues long. The CDR3 bases are TGTGCCAGCAGCCAAGATCGGGGTCGGCTAACTAATGAAAAACTGTTTTTT. Amino acids: CASSQDRGRLTNEKLFF.

This clone was observed a single time. This chain uses TRBV10-1 with TRBJ2-2, with 8 bases lining up with TRBD2. The trim removed 3 bases at V and 0 bases at J, leaving 0 bases unmatched. The V gene's germline CDR1 is WNHNN and CDR2 SYGVQD (reference sequence). The CDR3 totals 15 residues. The CDR3 nucleotides are TGCGCCAGCAGTGATAGCGGGGCGAACACCGGGGAGCTGTTTTTT. Translated: CASSDSGANTGELFF.

The rearrangement uses TRBV2 and TRBJ1-1; D perhaps matches TRBD1 (6 bases). The V gene lost 6 bases and the J gene lost 4 bases, with 15 bases spanning the gap. Germline V CDR1 and CDR2: SNHLY, FYNNEI. The CDR3 sequence is 14 residues long. Here the CDR3 DNA reads TGTGCCAGCAGAGTAGGAGGACAGATCACTGAAGCTTTCTTT. It encodes CASRVGGQITEAFF.

This clone was observed many times. The chain joins TRBV6-5 to TRBJ1-5, with D unclear. V dropped 6 bases and J dropped 0 bases, with 9 bases sitting between them. The CDR3 is made up of 14 amino acids. Germline-derived CDR1 and CDR2 are MNHEY and SVGAGI. The CDR3 coding sequence is TGTGCCAGCAGAGAGGGCCTTAGCAATCAGCCCCAGCATTTT. It translates to CASREGLSNQPQHF.

The rearrangement uses TRBV11-2 and TRBJ1-1, with 8 bases aligning to TRBD1. The CDR3 totals 15 residues. The junction had 9 bases not matched to a gene; V was cut back by 5 bases and J by 4 bases. In germline, CDR1 is SGHAT, CDR2 FQNNGV. The CDR3 DNA is TGTGCCAGCAGCCCACGGACAGGGAGTGTCACTGAAGCTTTCTTT. It translates to CASSPRTGSVTEAFF.

The V and J genes are TRBV2 and TRBJ2-7; TRBD2 aligns across 7 bases. In germline, CDR1 is SNHLY, CDR2 FYNNEI. The CDR3 contains 12 residues. V lost 6 bases, J lost 4 bases, and 3 bases stayed unmatched. As DNA, the CDR3 is TGTGCCAGCAGCGGACTAGGGTACGAGCAGTACTTC. The encoded protein is CASSGLGYEQYF.

Worth noting for this clone: Possible read error: a much larger clone is one base away. As DNA, the CDR3 is TGTGCCAGCAGTGAACTAGCGGGGGGATACAATGAGCAGTTCTTC. It encodes CASSELAGGYNEQFF. V is TRBV2 and J is TRBJ2-1; 11 bases match TRBD2. The CDR3 is made up of 15 amino acids. V lost 2 bases and J lost 4; bases outside the gene matches: 1. Germline CDR1 and CDR2: SNHLY and FYNNEI.

The chain uses TRBV3-1 (or the pseudogene TRBV3-2) and TRBJ1-1; D not resolved. With 4 bases removed from V and 5 bases from J, the gap between germline ends came to 8 bases. CDR3 length: 12 amino acids. Per germline, CDR1 LGHDT and CDR2 YNNKEL (reference sequence). CDR3 coding DNA: TGTGCCAGCAGCCGGTACGAGACTGAAGCTTTCTTT. It codes for CASSRYETEAFF.